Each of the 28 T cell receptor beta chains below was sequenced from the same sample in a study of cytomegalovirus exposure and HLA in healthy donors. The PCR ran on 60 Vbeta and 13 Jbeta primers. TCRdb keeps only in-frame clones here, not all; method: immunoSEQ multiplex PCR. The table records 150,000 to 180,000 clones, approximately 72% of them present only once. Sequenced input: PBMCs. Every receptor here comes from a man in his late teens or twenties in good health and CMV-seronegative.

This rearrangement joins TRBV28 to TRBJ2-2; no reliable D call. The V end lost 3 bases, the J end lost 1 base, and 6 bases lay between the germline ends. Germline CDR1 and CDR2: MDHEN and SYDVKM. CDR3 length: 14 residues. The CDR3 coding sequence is TGTGCCAGCAGTTTTCGGTGGAACACCGGGGAGCTGTTTTTT. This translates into CASSFRWNTGELFF.

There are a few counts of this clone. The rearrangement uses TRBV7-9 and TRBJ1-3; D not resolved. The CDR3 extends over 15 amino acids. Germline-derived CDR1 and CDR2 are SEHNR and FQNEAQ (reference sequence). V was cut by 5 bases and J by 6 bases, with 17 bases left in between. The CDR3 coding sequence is TGTGCCAGCAGCCGAACTTTAAGCGGGGAAAACACCATATATTTT. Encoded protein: CASSRTLSGENTIYF.

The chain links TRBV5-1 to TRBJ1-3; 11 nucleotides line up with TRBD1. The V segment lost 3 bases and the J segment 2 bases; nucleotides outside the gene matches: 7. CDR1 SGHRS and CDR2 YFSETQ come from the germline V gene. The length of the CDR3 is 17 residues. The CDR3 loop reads CASSSLVGQGAGNTIYF. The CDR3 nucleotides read TGCGCCAGCAGCTCTCTCGTGGGACAGGGGGCTGGAAACACCATATATTTT.

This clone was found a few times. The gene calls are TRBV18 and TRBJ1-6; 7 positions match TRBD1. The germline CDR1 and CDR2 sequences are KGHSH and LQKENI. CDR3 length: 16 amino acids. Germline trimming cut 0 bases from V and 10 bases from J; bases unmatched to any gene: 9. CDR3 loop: CASSPPTGRWRSPLHF. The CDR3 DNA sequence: TGTGCCAGCTCACCACCGACAGGGAGGTGGCGATCACCCCTCCACTTT.

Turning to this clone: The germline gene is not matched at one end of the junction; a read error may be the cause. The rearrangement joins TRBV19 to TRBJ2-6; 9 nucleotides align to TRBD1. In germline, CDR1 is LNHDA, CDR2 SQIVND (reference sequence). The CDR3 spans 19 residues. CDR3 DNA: TGTGCCAGTAGTGCAAAACCGACAGGGGGTTCCTCTGGGGCCAACGGCCTGACTTTC. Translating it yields CASSAKPTGGSSGANGLTF. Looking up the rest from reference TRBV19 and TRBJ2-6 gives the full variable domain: DGGITQSPKYLFRKEGQNVTLSCEQNLNHDAMYWYRQDPGQGLRLIYYSQIVNDFQKGDIAEGYSVSREKKESFPLTVTSAQKNPTAFYLCASSAKPTGGSSGANGLTFGAGSRLTVL.

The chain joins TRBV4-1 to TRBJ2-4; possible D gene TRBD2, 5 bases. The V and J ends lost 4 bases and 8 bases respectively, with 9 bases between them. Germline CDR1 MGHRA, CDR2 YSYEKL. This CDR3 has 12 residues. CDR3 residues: CASSPNGDIQYF. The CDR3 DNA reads TGCGCCAGCAGCCCAAACGGGGACATTCAGTACTTC.

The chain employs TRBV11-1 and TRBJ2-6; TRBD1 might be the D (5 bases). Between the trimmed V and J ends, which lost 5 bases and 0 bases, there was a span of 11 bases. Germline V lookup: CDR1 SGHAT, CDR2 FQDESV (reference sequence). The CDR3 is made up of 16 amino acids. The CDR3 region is CASSVHQGSGANVLTF. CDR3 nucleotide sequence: TGTGCCAGCAGCGTTCACCAGGGCTCTGGGGCCAACGTCCTGACTTTC.

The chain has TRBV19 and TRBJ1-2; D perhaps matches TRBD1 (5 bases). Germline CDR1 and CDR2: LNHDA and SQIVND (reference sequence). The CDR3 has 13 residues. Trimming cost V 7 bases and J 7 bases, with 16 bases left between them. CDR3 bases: TGTGCCAGTACCCCCCGGTCAGGGCGTGGCTACACCTTC. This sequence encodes CASTPRSGRGYTF.

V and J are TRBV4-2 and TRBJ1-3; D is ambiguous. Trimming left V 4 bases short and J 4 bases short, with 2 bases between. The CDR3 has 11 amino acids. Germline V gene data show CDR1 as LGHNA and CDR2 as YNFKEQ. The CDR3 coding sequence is TGTGCCAGCAGCCCAGGAAACACCATATATTTT. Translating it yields CASSPGNTIYF.

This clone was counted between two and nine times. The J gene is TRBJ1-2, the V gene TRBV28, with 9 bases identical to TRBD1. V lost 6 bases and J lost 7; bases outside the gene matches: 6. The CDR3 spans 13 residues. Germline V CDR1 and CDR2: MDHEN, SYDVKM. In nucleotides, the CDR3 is TGTGCCAGCAGAACAGGGGGCGAATTTGGCTACACCTTC. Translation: CASRTGGEFGYTF.

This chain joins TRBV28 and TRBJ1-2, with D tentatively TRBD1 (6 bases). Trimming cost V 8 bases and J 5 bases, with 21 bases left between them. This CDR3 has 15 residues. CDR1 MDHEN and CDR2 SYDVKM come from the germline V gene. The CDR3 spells CASGNPGQFSYGYTF. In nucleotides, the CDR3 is TGTGCCAGCGGTAATCCGGGACAATTCTCTTATGGCTACACCTTC.

The CDR3 reads CASSPGIAGNSPLHF. In DNA, the CDR3 is TGCGCCAGCAGCCCCGGGATCGCTGGCAATTCACCCCTCCACTTT. V and J are TRBV5-1 and TRBJ1-6; no clear D. This CDR3 has 15 amino acids. V gave up 4 bases and J gave up 7 bases, with 15 bases separating them. Germline V gives CDR1 SGHRS, CDR2 YFSETQ.

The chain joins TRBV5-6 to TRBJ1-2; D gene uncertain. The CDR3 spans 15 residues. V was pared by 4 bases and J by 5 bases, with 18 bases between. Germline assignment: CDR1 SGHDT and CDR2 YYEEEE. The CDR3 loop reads CASSTERGFRYGYTF. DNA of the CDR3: TGTGCCAGCAGCACGGAACGCGGATTCAGATATGGCTACACCTTC.

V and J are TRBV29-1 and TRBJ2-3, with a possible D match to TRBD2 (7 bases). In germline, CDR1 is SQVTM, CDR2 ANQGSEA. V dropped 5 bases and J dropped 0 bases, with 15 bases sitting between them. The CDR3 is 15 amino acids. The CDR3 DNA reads TGCAGCGTTTCCTCTACGGGGGGCAGCACAGATACGCAGTATTTT. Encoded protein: CSVSSTGGSTDTQYF.

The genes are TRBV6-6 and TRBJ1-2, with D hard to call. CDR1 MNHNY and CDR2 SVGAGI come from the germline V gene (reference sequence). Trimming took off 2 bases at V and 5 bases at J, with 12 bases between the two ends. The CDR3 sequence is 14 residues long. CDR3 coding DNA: TGTGCCAGCAGTTACAGCCCGGGATCGTATGGCTACACCTTC. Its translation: CASSYSPGSYGYTF.

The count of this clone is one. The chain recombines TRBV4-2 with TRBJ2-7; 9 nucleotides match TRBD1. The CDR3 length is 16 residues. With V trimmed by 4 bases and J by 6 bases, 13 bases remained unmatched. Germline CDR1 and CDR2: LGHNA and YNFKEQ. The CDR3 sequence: CASSLEGTGTLGEQYF. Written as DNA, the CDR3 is TGTGCCAGCAGCCTCGAGGGGACAGGGACGCTCGGCGAGCAGTACTTC.

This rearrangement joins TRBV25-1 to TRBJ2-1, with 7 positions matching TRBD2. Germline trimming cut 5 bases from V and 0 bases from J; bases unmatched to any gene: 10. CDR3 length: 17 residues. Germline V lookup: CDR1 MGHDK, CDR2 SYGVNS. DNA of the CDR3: TGTGCCAGCAGTCCTCCCCCCGGGAGGAGCTCCTACAATGAGCAGTTCTTC. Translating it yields CASSPPPGRSSYNEQFF.

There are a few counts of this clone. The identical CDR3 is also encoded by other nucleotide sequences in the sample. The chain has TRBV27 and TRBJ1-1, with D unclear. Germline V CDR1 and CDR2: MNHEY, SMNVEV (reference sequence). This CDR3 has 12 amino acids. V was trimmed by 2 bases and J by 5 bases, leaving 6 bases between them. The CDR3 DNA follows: TGTGCCAGCAGTTTACCGGGGACTGAAGCTTTCTTT. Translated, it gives CASSLPGTEAFF.

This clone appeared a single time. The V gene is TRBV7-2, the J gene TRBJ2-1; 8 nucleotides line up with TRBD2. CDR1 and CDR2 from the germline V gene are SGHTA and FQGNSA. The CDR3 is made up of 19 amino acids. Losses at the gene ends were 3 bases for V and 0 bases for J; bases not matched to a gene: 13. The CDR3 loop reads CASSFLSSVAGRSYNEQFF. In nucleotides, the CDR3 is TGTGCCAGCAGCTTCCTTTCGTCTGTAGCGGGGCGCTCCTACAATGAGCAGTTCTTC.

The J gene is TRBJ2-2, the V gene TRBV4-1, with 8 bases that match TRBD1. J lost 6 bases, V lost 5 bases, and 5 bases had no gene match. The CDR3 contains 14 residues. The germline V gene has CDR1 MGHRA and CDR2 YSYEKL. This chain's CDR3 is CASSGQGAAGELFF. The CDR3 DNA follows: TGCGCCAGCAGCGGGCAGGGGGCCGCCGGGGAGCTGTTTTTT.

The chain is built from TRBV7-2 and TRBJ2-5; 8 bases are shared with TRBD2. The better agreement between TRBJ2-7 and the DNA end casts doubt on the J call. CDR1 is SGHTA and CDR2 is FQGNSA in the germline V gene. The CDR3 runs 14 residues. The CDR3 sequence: CASSISGVTYEQYF. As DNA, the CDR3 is TGTGCCAGCAGCATTAGCGGGGTTACCTACGAGCAGTACTTC.

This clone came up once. The CDR3 region is CASSQEHAARPPDEQFF. The CDR3 DNA sequence: TGCGCCAGCAGCCAAGAGCATGCGGCCCGACCCCCCGATGAGCAGTTCTTC. The chain combines TRBV4-1 with TRBJ2-1, with no clear D. The CDR3 length is 17 residues. Between the trimmed V and J ends, which lost 0 bases and 8 bases, there was a span of 20 bases. Germline CDR1 reads MGHRA; CDR2 reads YSYEKL.

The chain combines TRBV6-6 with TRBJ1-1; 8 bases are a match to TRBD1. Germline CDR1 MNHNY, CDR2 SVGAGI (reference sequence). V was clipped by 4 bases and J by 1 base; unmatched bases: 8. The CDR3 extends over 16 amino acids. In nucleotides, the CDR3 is TGTGCCAGCAGTTCCCGCCGGGACAGGAGGAACACTGAAGCTTTCTTT. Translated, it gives CASSSRRDRRNTEAFF.

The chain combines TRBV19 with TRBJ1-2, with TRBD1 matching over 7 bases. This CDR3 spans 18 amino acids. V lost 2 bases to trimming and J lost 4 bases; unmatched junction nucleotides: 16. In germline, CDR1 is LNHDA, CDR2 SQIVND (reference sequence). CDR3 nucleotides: TGTGCCAGTAGTATAAAATACCCCTCCGGACAGGCCCGCTATGGCTACACCTTC. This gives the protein CASSIKYPSGQARYGYTF.

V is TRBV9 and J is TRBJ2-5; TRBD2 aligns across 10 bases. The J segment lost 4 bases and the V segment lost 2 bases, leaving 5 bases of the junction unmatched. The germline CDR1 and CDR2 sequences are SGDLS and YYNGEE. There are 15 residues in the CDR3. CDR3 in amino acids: CASSVSGGRGETQYF. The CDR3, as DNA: TGTGCCAGCAGCGTTAGCGGGGGGAGGGGAGAGACCCAGTACTTC.

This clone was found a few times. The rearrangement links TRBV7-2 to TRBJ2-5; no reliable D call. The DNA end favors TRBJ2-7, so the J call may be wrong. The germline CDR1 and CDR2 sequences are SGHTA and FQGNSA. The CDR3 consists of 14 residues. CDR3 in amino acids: CASSPSRQDYEQYF. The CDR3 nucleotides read TGTGCCAGCAGCCCCTCCCGGCAAGACTACGAGCAGTACTTC.

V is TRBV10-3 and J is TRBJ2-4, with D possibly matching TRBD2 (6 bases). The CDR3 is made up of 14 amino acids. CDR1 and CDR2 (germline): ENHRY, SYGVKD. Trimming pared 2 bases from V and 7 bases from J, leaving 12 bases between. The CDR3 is CAISEGGEENIQYF. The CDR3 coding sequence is TGTGCCATCAGTGAGGGCGGGGAGGAGAACATTCAGTACTTC.

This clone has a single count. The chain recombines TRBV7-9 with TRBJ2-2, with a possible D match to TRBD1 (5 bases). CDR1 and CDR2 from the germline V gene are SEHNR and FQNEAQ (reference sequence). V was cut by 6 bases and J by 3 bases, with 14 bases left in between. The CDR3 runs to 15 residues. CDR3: CASSNGPRDTGELFF. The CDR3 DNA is TGTGCCAGCAGTAACGGCCCCAGGGACACCGGGGAGCTGTTTTTT.